This TCR beta chain was identified during a study of shared T cell receptors in the human thymus. Assay: immunoSEQ multiplex PCR; the TCRdb copy retains only in-frame clones and omits some. The table includes roughly 660,000 clones, around 89% detected once. Germline loops: CDR1 GTSNPN, CDR2 SVGIG (reference sequence). Trimming at V came to 2 bases and at J to 7 bases, leaving 28 bases not matched to a gene. This CDR3 comprises 20 residues. Another study also made use of these data, one on human thymus T cells. From that report: Healthy Finnish infants having corrective surgery for congenital heart defects served as donors. Thymic tissue was derived from resections collected during corrective heart surgery. Both thymic and peripheral blood repertoires showed apparently biased V and J usage. Related studies noted strongly shared thymic repertoires across unrelated people.

This chain joins TRBV30 and TRBJ2-7; 8 positions agree with TRBD2. The source is a boy in the first two years of life with a congenital heart defect. Sequencing was performed on thymocytes. This CDR3 reads CAWSPIASGGPRNSSEEQYF. CDR3 sequence (DNA): TGTGCCTGGAGTCCCATAGCGTCGGGGGGGCCAAGGAATTCCAGTGAGGAGCAGTACTTC.